One and the same sample provided the 19 T cell receptor beta chains below, sequenced in a study of human T cells and chemical hapten exposure. Time point specified: patch test 1, 2 weeks after DPC sensitization. Treatment defined: therapeutic diphenylcyclopropenone sensitization with weekly scalp DPC. A single record per CDR3 protein comes from TCRdb applying MiXCR to the RACE reads. The table shows 85,000 or so distinct CDR3 sequences, with about 11% occurring only once. Sequencing used whole blood, obtained in connection with sensitization to the hapten diphenylcyclopropenone (DPC). These TCRs come from a woman in her forties or fifties with alopecia areata. Some clones in this sample may be carry-over from other donors' samples.

This clonotype appeared a few times. This chain connects TRBV28 to TRBJ1-1; 7 bases match TRBD1. V lost 5 bases to trimming and J lost 11 bases; unmatched junction nucleotides: 8. The germline gives CDR1 MDHEN, CDR2 SYDVKM. This CDR3 has 12 amino acids. CDR3 nucleotide sequence: TGTGCCAGCAGTCACGGGACAGCTGGGGCTTTCTTT. This codes for CASSHGTAGAFF.

This clonotype has a count of ten or more. V gene TRBV12-3 or TRBV12-4 combines with J gene TRBJ2-7; 7 bases fit TRBD1. The ends lost 5 bases at V and 8 bases at J; junction bases unmatched: 3. This CDR3 region has 11 residues. DNA for the CDR3: TGTGCCAGCAGTGGGGGACAGAAGCAGTACTTC. Protein product: CASSGGQKQYF.

Here the CDR3 reads CAWRGGTNTGELFF. The CDR3 region has the DNA TGTGCCTGGAGAGGGGGGACGAACACCGGGGAGCTGTTTTTT. The chain couples TRBV30 to TRBJ2-2, with D perhaps matching TRBD1 or TRBD2 (6 bases each). There are 14 residues in the CDR3. V dropped 3 bases and J dropped 0 bases, with 8 bases sitting between them. CDR1 is GTSNPN, CDR2 SVGIG, per germline (reference sequence).

This clonotype occurred a few times. The chain recombines TRBV12-3 or TRBV12-4 with TRBJ2-3; a weak D match, TRBD1 (5 bases). V lost 6 bases to trimming and J lost 0 bases, with 10 bases between them. This CDR3 has 14 amino acids. The CDR3 bases are TGTGCCAGCAGGTCGACAGCTAGCACAGATACGCAGTATTTT. It is translated as CASRSTASTDTQYF.

The chain has TRBV7-6 and TRBJ2-7; 9 bases are a match to TRBD2. Germline trimming cut 0 bases from V and 6 bases from J; bases unmatched to any gene: 6. CDR1 and CDR2 (germline): SGHVS, FNYEAQ. The CDR3 contains 15 residues. The CDR3 nucleotides read TGTGCCAGCAGCTTAGCTAGCGGGGGTTCAGTCGAGCAGTACTTC. Encoded protein: CASSLASGGSVEQYF.

The CDR3 spells CASSLGGAGQPQHF. The CDR3 bases are TGCGCCAGCAGCTTGGGAGGGGCGGGTCAGCCCCAGCATTTT. The V call is TRBV5-1, the J call TRBJ1-5; tentatively, D is TRBD1 (5 bases). The V end lost 0 bases, the J end lost 6 bases, and 10 bases lay between the germline ends. In germline, CDR1 is SGHRS, CDR2 YFSETQ. This CDR3 spans 14 amino acids.

The J gene is TRBJ2-7, the V gene TRBV2, with unresolved D. The V end lost 4 bases, the J end lost 0 bases, and 13 bases lay between the germline ends. Germline loops: CDR1 SNHLY, CDR2 FYNNEI. The CDR3 is 15 amino acids. The CDR3 protein is CASSASTRFSYEQYF. CDR3 in DNA: TGTGCCAGCAGTGCGTCTACCCGATTCTCCTACGAGCAGTACTTC.

This clonotype occurred a few times. The chain uses TRBV2 and TRBJ1-2; D is possibly TRBD1 (5 bases). CDR3 length: 16 amino acids. Germline values: CDR1 SNHLY, CDR2 FYNNEI. V lost 6 bases, J lost 0 bases, and 17 bases lay in between. CDR3 in amino acids: CASRAGTGVANYGYTF. Written as DNA, the CDR3 is TGTGCCAGCAGGGCAGGGACGGGAGTCGCTAACTATGGCTACACCTTC.

The table lists this clonotype with many counts. The V call is TRBV29-1, the J call TRBJ2-7, with D possibly TRBD2 on 5 matching bases. The CDR3 length is 13 residues. Germline loops: CDR1 SQVTM, CDR2 ANQGSEA. The V end was cut by 7 bases, the J end by 2 bases, with 15 bases between. The CDR3 protein is CSARTGYTYEQYF. For the CDR3, the DNA is TGCAGCGCGAGAACGGGGTATACCTACGAGCAGTACTTC.

V and J are TRBV6-2 or TRBV6-3 and TRBJ2-5, with TRBD2 as a possible D gene (5 bases). The V end lost 2 bases, the J end lost 7 bases, and 17 bases lay between the germline ends. The CDR3 has 15 amino acids. The germline V gene has CDR1 MNHEY and CDR2 SVGEGT. The CDR3 nucleotides are TGTGCCAGCAGTTACAGCGGTGGTAGCATCCGGACCCAGTACTTC. It specifies CASSYSGGSIRTQYF.

This sequence joins TRBV6-2 or TRBV6-3 and TRBJ2-1; D uncertain. Trimming took off 0 bases at V and 9 bases at J, with 9 bases between the two ends. This CDR3 is 13 amino acids long. Germline V CDR1 and CDR2: MNHEY, SVGEGT. CDR3 DNA: TGTGCCAGCAGTTACTCCGCGACCGGTGAGCAGTTCTTC. It translates to CASSYSATGEQFF.

This chain's CDR3 is CASSLNRGPMNTEAFF. CDR3 DNA sequence: TGTGCCAGCAGCCTCAACAGGGGCCCTATGAACACTGAAGCTTTCTTT. The V call is TRBV7-9, the J call TRBJ1-1, with 7 bases aligning to TRBD1. The CDR3 is made up of 16 amino acids. V dropped 5 bases and J dropped 0; count of bases not matched to a gene: 9. In germline, CDR1 is SEHNR, CDR2 FQNEAQ (reference sequence). The full variable domain, completed using reference TRBV7-9 and TRBJ1-1, is DTGVSQNPRHKITKRGQNVTFRCDPISEHNRLYWYRQTLGQGPEFLTYFQNEAQLEKSRLLSDRFSAERPKGSFSTLEIQRTEQGDSAMYLCASSLNRGPMNTEAFFGQGTRLTVV.

The chain carries TRBV12-5 and TRBJ2-2; a possible D gene is TRBD1 (6 bases). V was cut by 6 bases and J by 4 bases, with 12 bases left in between. Germline CDR1 and CDR2: LGHNT and FRNRAP. The CDR3 is 14 amino acids. The CDR3 coding sequence is TGTGCTAGTGGCAGGGGCTCGGGCACCGGGGAGCTGTTTTTT. It translates to CASGRGSGTGELFF.

The sample holds many counts of this clonotype. J is TRBJ2-1 and V is TRBV29-1; possible D gene TRBD2, 5 bases. This CDR3 comprises 13 residues. From germline, CDR1 is SQVTM and CDR2 ANQGSEA. V was cut by 1 base and J by 9 bases, with 13 bases left in between. The CDR3 loop reads CSVEGTGIGEQFF. As DNA, the CDR3 is TGCAGCGTTGAAGGTACGGGGATCGGTGAGCAGTTCTTC.

This clonotype has a handful of counts. V and J are TRBV20-1 and TRBJ2-7, with 7 nucleotides matching TRBD2. J lost 3 bases, V lost 6 bases, and 11 bases had no gene match. CDR1 DFQATT and CDR2 SNEGSKA come from the germline V gene (reference sequence). The CDR3 length is 14 residues. The CDR3 sequence is CSAVFGAGDYEQYF. The CDR3 DNA follows: TGCAGTGCAGTCTTCGGGGCGGGAGACTACGAGCAGTACTTC.

This chain links TRBV27 with TRBJ2-7; D is undetermined. Germline CDR1 and CDR2: MNHEY and SMNVEV (reference sequence). Trimming removed 4 bases at V and 5 bases at J, with 12 bases between. This CDR3 comprises 13 residues. CDR3 in amino acids: CASSSMGIDEQYF. In DNA, the CDR3 is TGTGCCAGCAGTTCTATGGGCATCGACGAGCAGTACTTC.

The gene calls are TRBV28 and TRBJ2-5; D not resolved. V was shortened by 2 bases and J by 4 bases, with 5 bases between the two germline ends. The CDR3 extends over 12 amino acids. Germline CDR1 reads MDHEN; CDR2 reads SYDVKM. The CDR3: CASSLVVETQYF. The DNA for the CDR3 is TGTGCCAGCAGTTTAGTGGTAGAGACCCAGTACTTC.

This clonotype was picked up a small number of times. CDR3 region: CSVDSRQGVYGYTF. As DNA, the CDR3 is TGCAGCGTTGATAGTCGACAGGGGGTCTATGGCTACACCTTC. This chain joins TRBV29-1 and TRBJ1-2, with 9 bases fitting TRBD1. CDR1 SQVTM and CDR2 ANQGSEA come from the germline V gene. The CDR3 sequence is 14 residues long. The V and J ends lost 3 bases and 4 bases, in that order; junction bases with no gene match: 6.

The sample holds many counts of this clonotype. This chain joins TRBV30 and TRBJ1-1; D is undetermined. Germline assignment: CDR1 GTSNPN and CDR2 SVGIG (reference sequence). V gave up 0 bases and J gave up 0 bases, with 8 bases separating them. This CDR3 is 14 amino acids long. The CDR3 loop is CAWSVGQMNTEAFF. CDR3 nucleotides: TGTGCCTGGAGTGTAGGTCAGATGAACACTGAAGCTTTCTTT.